Each of the 31 T cell receptor beta chains below was sequenced from the same sample in a study of identical twins. MiXCR, applied by TCRdb to the 5' RACE reads, yields one record per CDR3 protein. The data hold about 250,000 distinct CDR3 sequences, with about 8% observed a single time. The same sample was also used in a study of yellow fever vaccine responses in identical twins.

Material: CD8+ T cells sorted from blood. These receptor sequences come from a woman under 30 in good health.

This clonotype was picked up many times. The chain employs TRBV7-8 and TRBJ2-1; TRBD1 aligns across 9 bases. Germline V gene data show CDR1 as SGHVS and CDR2 as FQNEAQ. This CDR3 has 14 amino acids. The trim removed 4 bases at V and 9 bases at J, leaving 7 bases unmatched. The CDR3 spells CASSSHGTGLEQFF. DNA for the CDR3: TGTGCCAGCAGCTCACACGGGACAGGGCTTGAGCAGTTCTTC.

This clonotype was counted only a few times. This chain links TRBV6-5 with TRBJ1-5; a weak D match, TRBD1 (5 bases). The V gene lost 0 bases and the J gene lost 7 bases, with 13 bases spanning the gap. This CDR3 region has 15 residues. Per germline, CDR1 MNHEY and CDR2 SVGAGI. The CDR3 sequence: CASSYSSGGSQPQHF. The CDR3 nucleotides are TGTGCCAGCAGTTACTCGTCTGGGGGGAGCCAGCCCCAGCATTTT.

The chain has TRBV27 and TRBJ2-5, with D tentatively TRBD1 (5 bases). Germline V lookup: CDR1 MNHEY, CDR2 SMNVEV (reference sequence). Deletions cut 1 base from V and 2 bases from J, with 8 bases between. CDR3 length: 14 amino acids. The chain's CDR3 is CASSLWAGQETQYF. CDR3 coding DNA: TGTGCCAGCAGTTTATGGGCAGGGCAAGAGACCCAGTACTTC.

This clonotype was counted only a few times. CDR3 DNA sequence: TGCAGTGCTAGGAGGACAGAGAGCTACGAGCAGTACTTC. Protein sequence: CSARRTESYEQYF. The gene calls are TRBV20-1 and TRBJ2-7; D possibly corresponds to TRBD1 (6 bases). The CDR3 has 13 amino acids. Germline loops: CDR1 DFQATT, CDR2 SNEGSKA (reference sequence). Trimming left V 3 bases short and J 3 bases short, with 12 bases between.

The V and J genes are TRBV5-6 and TRBJ2-7, with D hard to call. V was clipped by 4 bases and J by 5 bases, with 13 bases between them. CDR1 SGHDT and CDR2 YYEEEE come from the germline V gene. This CDR3 has 13 amino acids. The DNA of the CDR3 is TGTGCCAGCAGCATCCTATTAATCCACGAGCAGTACTTC. Protein product: CASSILLIHEQYF.

At least ten counts were recorded for this clonotype. The V and J genes are TRBV3-1 and TRBJ2-7, with 7 bases matching TRBD1. Germline-derived CDR1 and CDR2 are LGHDT and YNNKEL (reference sequence). The CDR3 length is 15 residues. V dropped 5 bases and J dropped 2; count of bases not matched to a gene: 9. The CDR3: CASSSKIGTAYEQYF. DNA for the CDR3: TGTGCCAGCAGCTCAAAGATCGGGACAGCCTACGAGCAGTACTTC.

V usage is TRBV12-3 or TRBV12-4 and J usage is TRBJ1-2; weak D call: TRBD1 (5 bases). The CDR3 has 16 residues. V gave up 3 bases and J gave up 7 bases, with 21 bases separating them. The CDR3 DNA reads TGTGCCAGCAGTTTGGGGGACCGGGTATCTGTTCGTGGCTACACCTTC. Its protein is CASSLGDRVSVRGYTF.

This clonotype was recorded a few times. The chain has TRBV7-9 and TRBJ2-1; TRBD2 matches at 7 bases. The germline CDR1 and CDR2 sequences are SEHNR and FQNEAQ (reference sequence). The CDR3 loop spans 17 amino acids. V trimming: 4 bases; J trimming: 3 bases; junction bases outside the gene matches: 12. Here the CDR3 reads CASSSEPGRDFYNEQFF. CDR3 in DNA: TGTGCCAGCAGCTCCGAACCTGGGAGGGATTTCTACAATGAGCAGTTCTTC.

This clonotype has ten or more counts. The gene calls are TRBV7-9 and TRBJ2-1, with TRBD2 identical over 7 bases. After removal of 8 bases from V and 2 bases from J, the junction contained 6 bases not matched to a gene. This CDR3 has 14 amino acids. Germline V gene lookup returns CDR1 SEHNR and CDR2 FQNEAQ (reference sequence). The CDR3 coding sequence is TGTGCCAGCTGGGAGCGGGGCACCTACAATGAGCAGTTCTTC. Translation: CASWERGTYNEQFF.

The chain couples TRBV29-1 to TRBJ2-5; 12 nucleotides match TRBD2. The CDR3 has 15 amino acids. Trimming removed 4 bases from V and 2 bases from J; junction bases left unmatched: 5. Looked up from germline, CDR1 is SQVTM and CDR2 is ANQGSEA. The CDR3 sequence: CSVAGLAGHQETQYF. The CDR3 region has the DNA TGCAGCGTTGCGGGACTAGCGGGCCATCAAGAGACCCAGTACTTC.

The chain couples TRBV4-1 to TRBJ2-3; D remains unclear. V dropped 0 bases and J dropped 5 bases, with 15 bases sitting between them. Germline V gene lookup returns CDR1 MGHRA and CDR2 YSYEKL. CDR3 size: 16 residues. CDR3 in amino acids: CASSQDGRYTRDTQYF. CDR3 nucleotides: TGCGCCAGCAGCCAAGATGGAAGGTATACACGAGATACGCAGTATTTT.

In this sample, this clonotype turned up many times. The V and J genes are TRBV15 and TRBJ2-1; no clear D gene. Trimming took 5 bases from V and 1 from J, leaving 6 bases between them. CDR3 length equals 13 residues. Germline CDR1 LNHNV, CDR2 YYDKDF (reference sequence). CDR3 in amino acids: CATSGRSYNEQFF. The DNA of the CDR3 is TGTGCCACCAGCGGACGGTCCTACAATGAGCAGTTCTTC. Full variable domain (remainder filled in from reference TRBV15 and TRBJ2-1): DAMVIQNPRYQVTQFGKPVTLSCSQTLNHNVMYWYQQKSSQAPKLLFHYYDKDFNNEADTPDNFQSRRPNTSFCFLDIRSPGLGDTAMYLCATSGRSYNEQFFGPGTRLTVL.

This clonotype occurred many times. V usage is TRBV27 and J usage is TRBJ2-1, with TRBD2 matching 10 bases. V lost 3 bases, J lost 10 bases, and 9 bases stayed unmatched. CDR1 MNHEY and CDR2 SMNVEV come from the germline V gene (reference sequence). This CDR3 region has 15 residues. The CDR3 reads CASSFSSGRAGEQFF. CDR3 nucleotides: TGTGCCAGCAGTTTTTCAAGCGGGAGGGCGGGGGAGCAGTTCTTC.

This clonotype was counted many times. The V call is TRBV7-6, the J call TRBJ2-5; TRBD1 matches 10 bases. This CDR3 spans 20 amino acids. Trimming took 1 base from V and 3 from J; bases not matched to a gene: 17. Germline lookup yields CDR1 SGHVS and CDR2 FNYEAQ. DNA of the CDR3: TGTGCCAGCAGCTTAGTCCGATTGACCCGGACAGGGGGGGATAAAGAGACCCAGTACTTC. It codes for CASSLVRLTRTGGDKETQYF. The entire variable domain, with the rest obtained from reference TRBV7-6 and TRBJ2-5, is as follows: GAGVSQSPRYKVTKRGQDVALRCDPISGHVSLYWYRQALGQGPEFLTYFNYEAQQDKSGLPNDRFSAERPEGSISTLTIQRTEQRDSAMYRCASSLVRLTRTGGDKETQYFGPGTRLLVL.

There are a few counts of this clonotype. J is TRBJ2-3 and V is TRBV3-1, with 7 bases lining up with TRBD1. The junction had 10 bases not matched to a gene; V was cut back by 6 bases and J by 1 base. The length of the CDR3 is 16 residues. The germline CDR1 and CDR2 sequences are LGHDT and YNNKEL (reference sequence). The CDR3: CASRIEGASGTDTQYF. The CDR3 DNA is TGTGCCAGCAGGATTGAGGGGGCATCAGGCACAGATACGCAGTATTTT.

This clonotype was seen a handful of times. This rearrangement joins TRBV14 to TRBJ2-2; 12 bases fit TRBD2. The germline V gene has CDR1 SGHDN and CDR2 FVKESK. The CDR3 has 18 residues. After removal of 1 base from V and 5 bases from J, the junction contained 8 bases not matched to a gene. CDR3 sequence reads: CASSQGTSGDLTTGELFF. The CDR3, as DNA: TGTGCCAGCAGCCAAGGGACTAGCGGGGACTTAACTACCGGGGAGCTGTTTTTT.

This clonotype was counted at least ten times. V is TRBV7-9 and J is TRBJ2-1; unclear D gene. CDR3 length equals 13 residues. Per germline, CDR1 SEHNR and CDR2 FQNEAQ (reference sequence). The V gene lost 5 bases and the J gene lost 5 bases, with 10 bases spanning the gap. The DNA of the CDR3 is TGTGCCAGCAGCCGCGGTCCCGACAATGAGCAGTTCTTC. This sequence encodes CASSRGPDNEQFF.

The table lists this clonotype with many counts. The gene calls are TRBV27 and TRBJ2-1; D not resolved. The V gene lost 1 base and the J gene lost 2 bases, with 6 bases spanning the gap. The CDR3 extends over 14 amino acids. Germline assignment: CDR1 MNHEY and CDR2 SMNVEV (reference sequence). CDR3: CASSLFTAYNEQFF. DNA for the CDR3: TGTGCCAGCAGTTTATTTACCGCCTACAATGAGCAGTTCTTC.

This clonotype was observed at least ten times. This chain connects TRBV12-3 or TRBV12-4 to TRBJ1-5, with 8 bases aligning to TRBD1. This CDR3 is built from 14 residues. V trimming: 6 bases; J trimming: 6 bases; junction bases outside the gene matches: 7. The CDR3 DNA is TGTGCCAGCAGCCCGGACAGGGAGGGTCAGCCCCAGCATTTT. Encoded protein: CASSPDREGQPQHF.

This clonotype turned up a few times. The CDR3 loop reads CASSLAPSGRRNTQYF. CDR3 nucleotides: TGTGCCAGCAGCTTAGCTCCCAGCGGGAGGAGGAATACGCAGTATTTT. The chain combines TRBV7-9 with TRBJ2-3; 9 bases align to TRBD2. The V gene end was trimmed by 0 bases and the J gene end by 7 bases; junction bases not matched to a gene: 8. The germline V gene encodes CDR1 SEHNR and CDR2 FQNEAQ (reference sequence). This CDR3 spans 16 amino acids.

This chain joins TRBV7-9 and TRBJ2-1; a weak D match, TRBD2 (6 bases). There are 14 residues in the CDR3. Trimming stripped 1 base from V and 7 bases from J, with 11 bases between. Germline CDR1 is SEHNR and CDR2 is FQNEAQ (reference sequence). The DNA of the CDR3 is TGTGCCAGCAGCTTAGAGCTCGGAGGGAATGAGCAGTTCTTC. Encoded protein: CASSLELGGNEQFF.

The genes are TRBV28 and TRBJ2-1; 7 bases agree with TRBD2. Unmatched junction bases numbered 7, after V lost 10 bases and J lost 4 bases. Per the germline V gene, CDR1 is MDHEN and CDR2 is SYDVKM. The CDR3 runs 13 residues. CDR3: CATGGLLYNEQFF. CDR3 sequence (DNA): TGTGCCACGGGAGGACTTTTATACAATGAGCAGTTCTTC.

This clonotype was counted many times. The chain recombines TRBV5-1 with TRBJ2-7; TRBD2 aligns across 13 bases. The CDR3 is made up of 16 amino acids. The V and J ends lost 3 bases and 7 bases, in that order; junction bases with no gene match: 10. Per germline, CDR1 SGHRS and CDR2 YFSETQ. The CDR3 DNA is TGCGCCAGCAGCTCGGAACTAGCGGGAGGGCCACTGGAGCAGTACTTC. It codes for CASSSELAGGPLEQYF.

This clonotype has only a few counts. V gene TRBV7-8 combines with J gene TRBJ2-5; D unresolved. Germline V CDR1 and CDR2: SGHVS, FQNEAQ. The CDR3 is 16 residues long. Deletions cut 0 bases from V and 1 base from J, with 12 bases between. The CDR3 region is CASSLAWAAIQETQYF. CDR3 in DNA: TGTGCCAGCAGCTTAGCTTGGGCAGCCATCCAAGAGACCCAGTACTTC. The entire variable domain, with the rest obtained from reference TRBV7-8 and TRBJ2-5, is as follows: GAGVSQSPRYKVAKRGQDVALRCDPISGHVSLFWYQQALGQGPEFLTYFQNEAQLDKSGLPSDRFFAERPEGSVSTLKIQRTQQEDSAVYLCASSLAWAAIQETQYFGPGTRLLVL.

This clonotype was counted at least ten times. The V gene is TRBV5-1, the J gene TRBJ2-7, with D tentatively TRBD1 or TRBD2 (5 bases each). Trimming removed 4 bases at V and 4 bases at J, with 15 bases between. There are 14 residues in the CDR3. Germline-derived CDR1 and CDR2 are SGHRS and YFSETQ. CDR3 region: CASSRRDGYYEQYF. For the CDR3, the DNA is TGCGCCAGCAGCCGTCGGGACGGATATTACGAGCAGTACTTC. Supplemented by reference TRBV5-1 and TRBJ2-7, the full variable domain reads KAGVTQTPRYLIKTRGQQVTLSCSPISGHRSVSWYQQTPGQGLQFLFEYFSETQRNKGNFPGRFSGRQFSNSRSEMNVSTLELGDSALYLCASSRRDGYYEQYFGPGTRLTVT.

The chain's CDR3 is CSVEDKAGGDEKLFF. CDR3 DNA: TGCAGCGTTGAAGATAAGGCAGGAGGGGATGAAAAACTGTTTTTT. J is TRBJ1-4 and V is TRBV29-1, with D perhaps TRBD1 (5 bases). CDR1 SQVTM and CDR2 ANQGSEA come from the germline V gene. Trimming stripped 0 bases from V and 6 bases from J, with 14 bases between. The length of the CDR3 is 15 residues.

The chain joins TRBV20-1 to TRBJ2-1; unclear D gene. CDR1 is DFQATT and CDR2 is SNEGSKA in the germline V gene (reference sequence). CDR3 length equals 9 residues. V shed 7 bases and J shed 13 bases, with 11 bases lying between them. The CDR3 reads CSGLLGQFF. The CDR3 nucleotides are TGCAGTGGGCTACTCGGCCAGTTCTTC.

This clonotype was counted between two and nine times. The J gene is TRBJ2-2, the V gene TRBV28; D may be TRBD2 (5 bases). The CDR3 runs to 15 residues. Per germline, CDR1 MDHEN and CDR2 SYDVKM. Trimming took off 8 bases at V and 6 bases at J, with 19 bases between the two ends. CDR3 coding DNA: TGTGCCAGCTTGACGGTTACGGGCGGGTCCGGGGAGCTGTTTTTT. Translating gives CASLTVTGGSGELFF.

In this sample, this clonotype turned up a few times. The chain links TRBV5-1 to TRBJ2-1; TRBD2 matches 10 bases. This CDR3 spans 15 amino acids. V lost 5 bases to trimming and J lost 4 bases; unmatched junction nucleotides: 6. In germline, CDR1 is SGHRS, CDR2 YFSETQ. The CDR3 region has the DNA TGCGCCAGCAGACCAGCGGGAGGGCCGTACAATGAGCAGTTCTTC. This codes for CASRPAGGPYNEQFF.

The chain combines TRBV7-2 with TRBJ2-5, with D possibly matching TRBD2 (5 bases). Germline CDR1 SGHTA, CDR2 FQGNSA. The CDR3 length is 15 residues. V was shortened by 4 bases and J by 5 bases, with 17 bases between the two germline ends. The CDR3 bases are TGTGCCAGCAGCTCCCTCTCCGAGGGCAGGGAGACCCAGTACTTC. Amino acid sequence: CASSSLSEGRETQYF.

This clonotype was counted at least ten times. The chain is built from TRBV20-1 and TRBJ2-2; D may be TRBD1 or TRBD2 (5 bases each). The CDR3 contains 13 residues. Germline V CDR1 and CDR2: DFQATT, SNEGSKA (reference sequence). CDR3 residues: CSARDGNTGELFF. The CDR3 DNA reads as TGCAGCGCCCGGGACGGTAACACCGGGGAGCTGTTTTTT.